Below are 4 T cell receptor beta chains sequenced from a single sample in a study of cytomegalovirus exposure and HLA in healthy donors. With 60 Vbeta and 13 Jbeta primers, the PCR was carried out. This table comes from immunoSEQ multiplex PCR, and its TCRdb copy is limited to in-frame clones, with some not included. The sample holds around 78,000 clones, approximately 88% seen once. Sequencing was done on a sample of PBMCs. These receptors originate from a woman aged 45 to 65 in good health and CMV-seronegative.

Details on this clone: Other nucleotide sequences in the sample specify the same CDR3. This sequence joins TRBV2 and TRBJ2-5; D unresolved. The germline CDR1 and CDR2 sequences are SNHLY and FYNNEI. Between the trimmed V and J ends, which lost 5 bases and 5 bases, there was a span of 3 bases. CDR3 size: 10 residues. The chain's CDR3 is CASSRETQYF. CDR3 DNA sequence: TGTGCCAGCAGTCGGGAGACCCAGTACTTC.

The chain joins TRBV6-5 to TRBJ1-2; TRBD1 agrees at 10 bases. This CDR3 has 15 residues. Germline V CDR1 and CDR2: MNHEY, SVGAGI. Trimming at V came to 6 bases and at J to 0 bases, leaving 4 bases not matched to a gene. CDR3 sequence (DNA): TGTGCCAGCAGACCGGGGACAGGGGCTAACTATGGCTACACCTTC. Translated: CASRPGTGANYGYTF.

The J gene is TRBJ1-4, the V gene TRBV19; perhaps TRBD1 as D (5 bases). The CDR3 consists of 15 residues. Trimming pared 5 bases from V and 8 bases from J, leaving 18 bases between. Germline CDR1 reads LNHDA; CDR2 reads SQIVND (reference sequence). For the CDR3, the DNA is TGTGCCAGTAGTGGGGCATCGACCCTGGGAGAAAAACTGTTTTTT. Translating gives CASSGASTLGEKLFF.

A word on this clone: A read error may produce the germline difference seen at one junction end. The chain couples TRBV5-1 to TRBJ2-6, with a possible D match to TRBD1 (6 bases). Germline CDR1 is SGHRS and CDR2 is YFSETQ. CDR3 size: 16 residues. This chain's CDR3 is CASSLVGAAGANVLTF. The CDR3 DNA sequence: TGCGCCAGCAGTTTGGTGGGGGCCGCTGGGGCCAACGTCCTGACTTTC.